Each of the 29 T cell receptor beta chains below was sequenced from the same sample in a study of control samples from healthy donors and cancer patients. Here immunoSEQ multiplex PCR was the method, and the copy in TCRdb shows in-frame clones only, minus some. This sample carries roughly 30,000 clones, around 93% of them seen once, and the ten largest clones take 1.5% to 2%. Sequencing was done on a sample of PBMCs. These receptors were collected from a man in his forties with colorectal cancer.

The chain has TRBV11-2 and TRBJ1-6; TRBD1 matches at 7 bases. Losses at the gene ends were 5 bases for V and 10 bases for J; bases not matched to a gene: 11. Looked up from germline, CDR1 is SGHAT and CDR2 is FQNNGV. The CDR3 contains 15 residues. The CDR3 protein is CASSPRQGLDSPLHF. The DNA of the CDR3 is TGTGCCAGCAGCCCGCGACAGGGTCTTGACTCACCCCTCCACTTT.

The rearrangement joins TRBV5-1 to TRBJ2-2; 7 bases fit TRBD2. CDR3 length: 19 amino acids. V shed 1 base and J 6 bases; nucleotides not matched to a gene: 18. CDR1 and CDR2 (germline): SGHRS, YFSETQ. Here the CDR3 reads CASSLFAGVVPTGAGELFF. The CDR3 DNA follows: TGCGCCAGCAGCTTGTTCGCGGGGGTGGTTCCGACCGGCGCCGGGGAGCTGTTTTTT.

The V gene is TRBV30, the J gene TRBJ2-7; 12 positions agree with TRBD2. This CDR3 has 15 amino acids. Looked up from germline, CDR1 is GTSNPN and CDR2 is SVGIG (reference sequence). With V trimmed by 4 bases and J by 4 bases, 8 bases remained unmatched. The CDR3, as DNA: TGTGCCTGGACCCGAGGACTAGCGGGGTCGTACGAGCAGTACTTC. It codes for CAWTRGLAGSYEQYF.

This clone turned up a few times. The chain employs TRBV2 and TRBJ2-7; 7 positions agree with TRBD2. The ends lost 6 bases at V and 6 bases at J; junction bases unmatched: 5. This CDR3 is built from 12 residues. Germline values: CDR1 SNHLY, CDR2 FYNNEI. The CDR3 loop reads CASREPGGEQYF. CDR3 bases: TGTGCCAGCAGGGAGCCGGGGGGCGAGCAGTACTTC.

The chain is built from TRBV7-9 and TRBJ2-6, with 11 positions matching TRBD1. The V gene's germline CDR1 is SEHNR and CDR2 FQNEAQ (reference sequence). CDR3 size: 19 residues. V shed 4 bases and J 1 base; nucleotides not matched to a gene: 9. The CDR3 DNA sequence: TGTGCCAGCAGCTCCCTCATTGGACAGGGGGCTTCTGGGGCCAACGTCCTGACTTTC. Its translation is CASSSLIGQGASGANVLTF.

The chain combines TRBV2 with TRBJ1-5, with a tentative D call TRBD1 (6 bases). V shed 6 bases and J shed 3 bases, with 21 bases lying between them. The CDR3 is 17 residues long. CDR1 and CDR2 from the germline V gene are SNHLY and FYNNEI. CDR3 sequence (DNA): TGTGCCAGCAGCGGTTGGGATACAGGGTCGATCAATCAGCCCCAGCATTTT. Amino acid sequence: CASSGWDTGSINQPQHF.

The rearrangement links TRBV15 to TRBJ1-2; D gene ambiguous. Deletions cut 3 bases from V and 7 bases from J, with 9 bases between. The CDR3 runs to 12 residues. Germline lookup yields CDR1 LNHNV and CDR2 YYDKDF (reference sequence). DNA for the CDR3: TGTGCCACCAGCAGGGAAGTGGGTGGCTACACCTTC. It translates to CATSREVGGYTF. The full variable domain, in which reference TRBV15 and TRBJ1-2 provide the parts outside the CDR3, is DAMVIQNPRYQVTQFGKPVTLSCSQTLNHNVMYWYQQKSSQAPKLLFHYYDKDFNNEADTPDNFQSRRPNTSFCFLDIRSPGLGDTAMYLCATSREVGGYTFGSGTRLTVV.

The chain is built from TRBV18 and TRBJ1-1; 7 bases match TRBD1. Germline trimming cut 5 bases from V and 3 bases from J; bases unmatched to any gene: 6. The CDR3 is 14 amino acids. Germline CDR1 and CDR2: KGHSH and LQKENI. CDR3 loop: CASSGTDGYTEAFF. The CDR3 DNA follows: TGTGCCAGCTCAGGGACAGATGGGTACACTGAAGCTTTCTTT.

This clone was seen once. The chain couples TRBV5-6 to TRBJ2-7; the D is unclear. V was trimmed by 1 base and J by 1 base, leaving 15 bases between them. The CDR3 consists of 16 residues. Germline assignment: CDR1 SGHDT and CDR2 YYEEEE. The CDR3 here is CASSLKGRSLSYEQYF. The DNA for the CDR3 is TGTGCCAGCAGCTTGAAGGGCAGATCCTTGTCCTACGAGCAGTACTTC.

The chain employs TRBV2 and TRBJ1-6; 7 bases align to TRBD1. In germline, CDR1 is SNHLY, CDR2 FYNNEI. This CDR3 comprises 16 residues. Trimming at V came to 4 bases and at J to 5 bases, leaving 8 bases not matched to a gene. The CDR3 is CASSAPGGTNNSPLHF. The CDR3 DNA follows: TGTGCCAGCAGTGCACCAGGGGGAACAAATAATTCACCCCTCCACTTT.

The V and J genes are TRBV5-1 and TRBJ2-3; D ambiguous. Germline CDR1 reads SGHRS; CDR2 reads YFSETQ. V lost 0 bases and J lost 1, with 6 bases in between. This CDR3 region has 14 residues. In DNA form, the CDR3 reads TGCGCCAGCAGCTTGGGTTGGGGCACAGATACGCAGTATTTT. Its protein is CASSLGWGTDTQYF.

This chain uses TRBV5-5 with TRBJ1-3; tentative D call: TRBD1 (6 bases). V dropped 4 bases and J dropped 4 bases, with 18 bases sitting between them. Germline V gene lookup returns CDR1 SGHKS and CDR2 YYEKEE (reference sequence). The CDR3 is 16 amino acids. CDR3 loop: CASSRGAQGRGNTIYF. CDR3 sequence (DNA): TGTGCCAGCAGCCGCGGGGCCCAGGGGAGAGGAAACACCATATATTTT.

This clone was detected a few times. The V gene is TRBV6-5, the J gene TRBJ2-7, with 9 positions matching TRBD1. CDR3 length: 13 amino acids. Germline trimming cut 5 bases from V and 7 bases from J; bases unmatched to any gene: 6. The V gene's germline CDR1 is MNHEY and CDR2 SVGAGI. The DNA for the CDR3 is TGTGCCAGCAGTCTACAGGGGGCGAGGGAGCAGTACTTC. This translates into CASSLQGAREQYF.

The rearrangement uses TRBV5-1 and TRBJ2-7; perhaps D is TRBD1 or TRBD2 (5 bases each). With 4 bases removed from V and 2 bases from J, the gap between germline ends came to 16 bases. This CDR3 contains 15 residues. The germline V gene has CDR1 SGHRS and CDR2 YFSETQ. The CDR3 DNA sequence: TGCGCCAGCAGCCCAAGAGGGGTAGGGCCCTACGAGCAGTACTTC. Its protein product is CASSPRGVGPYEQYF.

The chain joins TRBV7-3 to TRBJ1-1; 9 positions agree with TRBD1. Trimming removed 5 bases from V and 0 bases from J; junction bases left unmatched: 4. The CDR3 sequence is 15 residues long. In germline, CDR1 is SGHTA, CDR2 FQGTGA. The CDR3 sequence is CASSPGTGMNTEAFF. The CDR3 region has the DNA TGTGCCAGCAGCCCCGGGACAGGGATGAACACTGAAGCTTTCTTT.

This clone has just a few counts. The V and J genes are TRBV3-1 (or the pseudogene TRBV3-2) and TRBJ2-5; D not resolved. V was shortened by 3 bases and J by 5 bases, with 4 bases between the two germline ends. Germline V gene sequence: CDR1 LGHDT, CDR2 YNNKEL (reference sequence). The CDR3 has 11 amino acids. CDR3 nucleotides: TGTGCCAGCAGCCACGGGGAGACCCAGTACTTC. This encodes CASSHGETQYF.

This chain uses TRBV7-8 with TRBJ1-6; weak D call: TRBD1 (6 bases). In germline, CDR1 is SGHVS, CDR2 FQNEAQ. Trimming took 5 bases from V and 10 from J, leaving 21 bases between them. The CDR3 runs to 16 residues. The CDR3 nucleotides are TGTGCCAGCAGCACCCGAGGGGGTCAGGGGACCTCACCCCTCCACTTT. It specifies CASSTRGGQGTSPLHF.

The chain links TRBV4-2 to TRBJ1-2, with D possibly being TRBD1 (6 bases). This CDR3 spans 16 amino acids. The germline V and J ends were trimmed by 0 bases and 0 bases, with 11 bases remaining between them. Germline V gives CDR1 LGHNA, CDR2 YNFKEQ. CDR3 sequence (DNA): TGTGCCAGCAGCCAAGAAACGACAGGTCCTAACTATGGCTACACCTTC. Translating it yields CASSQETTGPNYGYTF.

In its sample, this clone was seen a few times. The chain uses TRBV20-1 and TRBJ1-2, with D hard to call. The V gene lost 3 bases and the J gene lost 0 bases, with 8 bases spanning the gap. The CDR3 is 13 amino acids. Germline lookup yields CDR1 DFQATT and CDR2 SNEGSKA (reference sequence). CDR3 loop: CSASKLANYGYTF. In DNA form, the CDR3 reads TGCAGTGCTAGTAAGTTAGCTAACTATGGCTACACCTTC.

This chain links TRBV2 with TRBJ1-1; D is uncertain. The V gene lost 6 bases and the J gene lost 4 bases, with 12 bases spanning the gap. From germline, CDR1 is SNHLY and CDR2 FYNNEI. This CDR3 has 13 amino acids. This chain's CDR3 is CASSGIWSTEAFF. The CDR3 DNA reads TGTGCCAGCAGCGGCATCTGGAGCACTGAAGCTTTCTTT.

The table lists this clone with a count of one. This chain joins TRBV6-5 and TRBJ1-4, with D perhaps matching TRBD1 (5 bases). The CDR3 consists of 15 residues. Trimming took off 6 bases at V and 5 bases at J, with 16 bases between the two ends. Germline loops: CDR1 MNHEY, CDR2 SVGAGI. The CDR3 DNA reads TGTGCCAGCAGGGGGGGGGTGGCCCTGAATGAAAAACTGTTTTTT. Protein sequence: CASRGGVALNEKLFF.

The chain couples TRBV7-6 to TRBJ2-4; TRBD1 matches 7 bases. CDR1 and CDR2 (germline): SGHVS, FNYEAQ. V dropped 5 bases and J dropped 8; count of bases not matched to a gene: 18. The CDR3 has 17 residues. This chain's CDR3 is CASSPGRQGSSADIQYF. CDR3 nucleotides: TGTGCCAGCAGCCCTGGGAGACAGGGAAGTAGTGCGGACATTCAGTACTTC.

Turning to this clone: Within the sample, other DNA sequences also encode this same CDR3. The V call is TRBV5-4, the J call TRBJ1-2, with D hard to call. The CDR3 runs to 13 residues. Germline V lookup: CDR1 SGHNT, CDR2 YYREEE (reference sequence). Trimming took off 0 bases at V and 2 bases at J, with 5 bases between the two ends. DNA for the CDR3: TGTGCCAGCAGCTTGGATAGGAACTATGGCTACACCTTC. This encodes CASSLDRNYGYTF. The full variable domain, its missing parts supplied by reference TRBV5-4 and TRBJ1-2, is ETGVTQSPTHLIKTRGQQVTLRCSSQSGHNTVSWYQQALGQGPQFIFQYYREEENGRGNFPPRFSGLQFPNYSSELNVNALELDDSALYLCASSLDRNYGYTFGSGTRLTVV.

The chain joins TRBV19 to TRBJ1-2, with 8 positions matching TRBD1. Trimming at V came to 4 bases and at J to 2 bases, leaving 6 bases not matched to a gene. The CDR3 spans 15 residues. Germline V gene data show CDR1 as LNHDA and CDR2 as SQIVND (reference sequence). The CDR3 sequence is CASSNRQGINYGYTF. The CDR3 DNA is TGTGCCAGTAGTAACAGACAGGGGATAAACTATGGCTACACCTTC.

The genes are TRBV12-5 and TRBJ1-1; D is unresolved. The CDR3 runs 14 residues. The germline V gene encodes CDR1 LGHNT and CDR2 FRNRAP. Between the trimmed V and J ends, which lost 5 bases and 7 bases, there was a span of 17 bases. The CDR3 loop reads CASGQDLEGGEAFF. The CDR3 DNA follows: TGTGCTAGTGGTCAAGACCTGGAGGGCGGTGAAGCTTTCTTT.

This rearrangement joins TRBV6-2 or TRBV6-3 to TRBJ1-5; 8 nucleotides align to TRBD1. This CDR3 has 16 amino acids. CDR1 and CDR2 from the germline V gene are MNHEY and SVGEGT. V dropped 6 bases and J dropped 4; count of bases not matched to a gene: 11. For the CDR3, the DNA is TGTGCCAGCAGCCCTCTCGGACAGGGCAAGAATCAGCCCCAGCATTTT. The encoded protein is CASSPLGQGKNQPQHF.

The chain joins TRBV19 to TRBJ1-3; D is unresolved. Between the trimmed V and J ends, which lost 3 bases and 4 bases, there was a span of 16 bases. From germline, CDR1 is LNHDA and CDR2 SQIVND (reference sequence). CDR3 length: 16 residues. CDR3: CASSIGRGSSGNTIYF. CDR3 DNA sequence: TGTGCCAGTAGTATCGGTCGAGGATCATCGGGAAACACCATATATTTT. Full variable domain (missing parts from reference TRBV19 and TRBJ1-3): DGGITQSPKYLFRKEGQNVTLSCEQNLNHDAMYWYRQDPGQGLRLIYYSQIVNDFQKGDIAEGYSVSREKKESFPLTVTSAQKNPTAFYLCASSIGRGSSGNTIYFGEGSWLTVV.

The chain carries TRBV27 and TRBJ2-2; 11 bases agree with TRBD1. After removal of 4 bases from V and 6 bases from J, the junction contained 7 bases not matched to a gene. This CDR3 comprises 16 residues. The germline V gene has CDR1 MNHEY and CDR2 SMNVEV (reference sequence). The CDR3 region is CASSSIRTGGPGELFF. The CDR3 nucleotides are TGTGCCAGCAGTTCTATCAGGACAGGGGGCCCCGGGGAGCTGTTTTTT.

A few counts support this clone. CDR3 sequence (DNA): TGTGCCAGTAGGCCGGGACAGGGGGCGCGAGCTTTCTTT. Encoded protein: CASRPGQGARAFF. The chain couples TRBV19 to TRBJ1-1; 12 bases line up with TRBD1. Germline CDR1 and CDR2: LNHDA and SQIVND (reference sequence). This CDR3 has 13 amino acids. The trim removed 6 bases at V and 10 bases at J, leaving 6 bases unmatched.